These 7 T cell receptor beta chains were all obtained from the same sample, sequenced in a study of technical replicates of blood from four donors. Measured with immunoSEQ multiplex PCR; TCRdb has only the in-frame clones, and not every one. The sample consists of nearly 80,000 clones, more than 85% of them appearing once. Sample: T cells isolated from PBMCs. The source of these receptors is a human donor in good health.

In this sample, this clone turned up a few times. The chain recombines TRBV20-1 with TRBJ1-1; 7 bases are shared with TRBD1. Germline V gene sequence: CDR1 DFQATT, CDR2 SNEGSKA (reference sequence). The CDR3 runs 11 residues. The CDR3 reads CTRQGNTEAFF. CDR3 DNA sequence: TGCACCAGACAGGGGAACACTGAAGCTTTCTTT.

The CDR3 sequence is CASSSLSSYGYTF. CDR3 in DNA: TGTGCCAGCAGCTCTCTCTCCTCCTATGGCTACACCTTC. The chain recombines TRBV5-6 with TRBJ1-2; D ambiguous. The CDR3 loop spans 13 amino acids. V was shortened by 3 bases and J by 4 bases, with 10 bases between the two germline ends. Germline-derived CDR1 and CDR2 are SGHDT and YYEEEE.

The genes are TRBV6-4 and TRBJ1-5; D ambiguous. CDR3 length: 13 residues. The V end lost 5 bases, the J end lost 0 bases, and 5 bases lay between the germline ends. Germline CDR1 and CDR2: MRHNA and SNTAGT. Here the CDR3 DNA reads TGTGCCAGCAGTCTAGATAGCAATCAGCCCCAGCATTTT. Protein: CASSLDSNQPQHF.

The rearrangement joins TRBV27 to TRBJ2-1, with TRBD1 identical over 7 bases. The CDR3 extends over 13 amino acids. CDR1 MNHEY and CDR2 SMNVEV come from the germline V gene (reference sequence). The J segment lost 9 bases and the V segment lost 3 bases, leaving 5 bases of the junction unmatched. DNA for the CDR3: TGTGCCAGCAGTTTTAAGGGGGCTAGTGAGCAGTTCTTC. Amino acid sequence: CASSFKGASEQFF.

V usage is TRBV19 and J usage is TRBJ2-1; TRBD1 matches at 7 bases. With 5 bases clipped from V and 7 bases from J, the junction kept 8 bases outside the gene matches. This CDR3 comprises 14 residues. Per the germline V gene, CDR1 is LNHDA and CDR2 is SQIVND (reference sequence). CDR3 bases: TGTGCCAGTAGTCTGCTAGGGGGCTCGAATGAGCAGTTCTTC. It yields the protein CASSLLGGSNEQFF.

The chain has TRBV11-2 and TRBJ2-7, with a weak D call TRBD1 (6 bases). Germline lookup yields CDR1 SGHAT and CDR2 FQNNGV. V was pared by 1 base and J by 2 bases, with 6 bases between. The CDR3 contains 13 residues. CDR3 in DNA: TGTGCCAGCAGCTTAGGGACAGCCTACGAGCAGTACTTC. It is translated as CASSLGTAYEQYF. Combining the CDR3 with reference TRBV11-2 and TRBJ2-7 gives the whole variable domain EAGVAQSPRYKIIEKRQSVAFWCNPISGHATLYWYQQILGQGPKLLIQFQNNGVVDDSQLPKDRFSAERLKGVDSTLKIQPAKLEDSAVYLCASSLGTAYEQYFGPGTRLTVT.

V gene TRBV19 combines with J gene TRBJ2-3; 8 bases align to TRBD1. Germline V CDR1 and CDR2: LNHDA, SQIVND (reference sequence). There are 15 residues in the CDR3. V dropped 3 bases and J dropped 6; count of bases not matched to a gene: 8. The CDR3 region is CASSIYQGARDTQYF. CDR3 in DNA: TGTGCCAGTAGTATCTATCAGGGGGCACGGGATACGCAGTATTTT.